These T cell receptor beta chains were read from a single sample in a study of blood T cell repertoires in COVID-19. This table comes from immunoSEQ multiplex PCR, and its TCRdb copy is limited to in-frame clones, with some not included. The sample lists some 87,000 clones; 85% to 90% were seen once. The source material was peripheral blood. The receptors here all came from a human donor with COVID-19, enrolled during active disease. The donor label of this sample is uncertain. The CDR3 runs from the conserved cysteine through the conserved F or W. The order of the fields is D gene, clone size, J gene, CDR3 length, V gene, CDR3 DNA, CDR3 protein. A D gene is named only where the DNA matches it firmly. Only part of the rows carry a size: once, few, many, or a class if the clone is expanded.

d_gene: -
abundance: few
j_gene: TRBJ2-1
len: 16
v_gene: TRBV25-1
CDR3nt: TGTGCCAGCGCCCCAGGGTCCCCCAGCTCCTACAATGAGCAGTTCTTC
CDR3aa: CASAPGSPSSYNEQFF

d_gene: -
abundance: -
j_gene: TRBJ1-1
len: 15
v_gene: TRBV5-1
CDR3nt: TGCGCCAGCAGCGAAAGGACAGAGGGGAACACTGAAGCTTTCTTT
CDR3aa: CASSERTEGNTEAFF

d_gene: -
abundance: -
j_gene: TRBJ1-2
len: 13
v_gene: TRBV12-3/TRBV12-4
CDR3nt: TGTGCCAGCAGTCTACTGTGGAGGGGAGGCTACACCTTC
CDR3aa: CASSLLWRGGYTF

d_gene: -
abundance: -
j_gene: TRBJ1-2
len: 14
v_gene: TRBV7-8
CDR3nt: TGTGCCAGCAGCTTAGGGCAGGGTGAGGATGGCTACACCTTC
CDR3aa: CASSLGQGEDGYTF

d_gene: -
abundance: -
j_gene: TRBJ2-1
len: 16
v_gene: TRBV14
CDR3nt: TGTGCCAGCAGCCAACTAGACGCTCCCCTGTCGAATGAGCAGTTCTTC
CDR3aa: CASSQLDAPLSNEQFF

d_gene: -
abundance: -
j_gene: TRBJ1-2
len: 14
v_gene: TRBV3-1/TRBV3-2
CDR3nt: TGTGCCAGCAGCCAGACGGGGACAAGTTATGGCTACACCTTC
CDR3aa: CASSQTGTSYGYTF

d_gene: TRBD1
abundance: -
j_gene: TRBJ2-5
len: 14
v_gene: TRBV5-1
CDR3nt: TGCGCCAGCAGCTTGTCGGGACAGGGCGAGACCCAGTACTTC
CDR3aa: CASSLSGQGETQYF

d_gene: -
abundance: -
j_gene: TRBJ2-1
len: 16
v_gene: TRBV5-1
CDR3nt: TGCGCCAGCAGCTTGGTTGGCGGGGCCCCCTACAATGAGCAGTTCTTC
CDR3aa: CASSLVGGAPYNEQFF

d_gene: -
abundance: once
j_gene: TRBJ1-4
len: 15
v_gene: TRBV6-5
CDR3nt: TGTGCCAGCAGTTCCGAGACAGCAACTAATGAAAAACTGTTTTTT
CDR3aa: CASSSETATNEKLFF

d_gene: -
abundance: once
j_gene: TRBJ1-2
len: 15
v_gene: TRBV5-4
CDR3nt: TGTGCCAGCAGCCCCGGAGAGGGGACTATCTATGGCTACACCTTC
CDR3aa: CASSPGEGTIYGYTF

d_gene: -
abundance: -
j_gene: TRBJ2-2
len: 15
v_gene: TRBV7-6
CDR3nt: TGTGCCAGCAGCTGGCAGGTCGGAAACACCGGGGAGCTGTTTTTT
CDR3aa: CASSWQVGNTGELFF

d_gene: -
abundance: few
j_gene: TRBJ1-2
len: 13
v_gene: TRBV10-3
CDR3nt: TGTGCCATCAGTGACGACAAGCTACTCGGCTACACCTTC
CDR3aa: CAISDDKLLGYTF

d_gene: -
abundance: few
j_gene: TRBJ2-7
len: 12
v_gene: TRBV7-9
CDR3nt: TGTGCCAGCAGCATCAAAACCTACGAGCAGTACTTC
CDR3aa: CASSIKTYEQYF

d_gene: -
abundance: -
j_gene: TRBJ2-5
len: 14
v_gene: TRBV5-1
CDR3nt: TGCGCCAGCAGCTGGGGGGAGGTACTGGAGACCCAGTACTTC
CDR3aa: CASSWGEVLETQYF

d_gene: -
abundance: -
j_gene: TRBJ1-4
len: 15
v_gene: TRBV6-5
CDR3nt: TGTGCCAGCAGTCGCGCAGGGGTCACTAATGAAAAACTGTTTTTT
CDR3aa: CASSRAGVTNEKLFF

d_gene: -
abundance: -
j_gene: TRBJ2-1
len: 14
v_gene: TRBV6-5
CDR3nt: TGTGCGACCGGGCGGGGGCGCTTCTACAATGAGCAGTTCTTC
CDR3aa: CATGRGRFYNEQFF

d_gene: TRBD1
abundance: -
j_gene: TRBJ2-7
len: 17
v_gene: TRBV6-2/TRBV6-3
CDR3nt: TGTGCCAGCAGTTACTCCCCTTGGGGGACAGGGACCTACGAGCAGTACTTC
CDR3aa: CASSYSPWGTGTYEQYF

d_gene: -
abundance: once
j_gene: TRBJ2-1
len: 13
v_gene: TRBV2
CDR3nt: TGTGCCGGATGTAGGACTTCCTACAATGAGCAGTTCTTC
CDR3aa: CAGCRTSYNEQFF

d_gene: -
abundance: once
j_gene: TRBJ2-7
len: 14
v_gene: TRBV7-2
CDR3nt: TGTGCCAGCAGCCCCGGGAGATTTGGGGGTGAGCAGTACTTC
CDR3aa: CASSPGRFGGEQYF

d_gene: -
abundance: -
j_gene: TRBJ2-2
len: 17
v_gene: TRBV6-2/TRBV6-3
CDR3nt: TGTGCCAGCAGTTACAGTGAGGCGCTTGGAGTCACCGGGGAGCTGTTTTTT
CDR3aa: CASSYSEALGVTGELFF

d_gene: TRBD1
abundance: -
j_gene: TRBJ1-2
len: 14
v_gene: TRBV6-2/TRBV6-3
CDR3nt: TGTGCCAGCAGTCAGCCGGGACAGATGACTGGCTACACCTTC
CDR3aa: CASSQPGQMTGYTF

d_gene: -
abundance: -
j_gene: TRBJ2-5
len: 11
v_gene: TRBV28
CDR3nt: TGTGCCAGCAAGACACAAGAGACCCAGTACTTC
CDR3aa: CASKTQETQYF

d_gene: TRBD1
abundance: -
j_gene: TRBJ1-1
len: 15
v_gene: TRBV3-1/TRBV3-2
CDR3nt: TGTGCCAGCAGCCACGTGGGACAGGGAAACACTGAAGCTTTCTTT
CDR3aa: CASSHVGQGNTEAFF

d_gene: TRBD1
abundance: -
j_gene: TRBJ1-1
len: 15
v_gene: TRBV10-3
CDR3nt: TGTGCCATCAGTGAGTCGGGACAGGGAAACACTGAAGCTTTCTTT
CDR3aa: CAISESGQGNTEAFF

d_gene: -
abundance: few
j_gene: TRBJ2-7
len: 13
v_gene: TRBV7-3
CDR3nt: TGTGCCAGCGCGCTAGACGGGGGAAACGAGCAGTACTTC
CDR3aa: CASALDGGNEQYF